The entry below gives a single T cell receptor (beta chain) sequence along with its context. This sample is part of a study of blood T cells in healthy people across ages. With a J-beta primer mix and a sample-barcoded 5' primer, a second PCR ran about 7 to 12 cycles. A tag from a template-switch adaptor with 12 random nucleotides marked each cDNA molecule. TCRdb called the 5' RACE reads again in MiXCR, with one record for every CDR3 protein. The table shows about 780,000 distinct CDR3 sequences, with around two thirds occurring only once. There are 15 residues in the CDR3. V was cut by 6 bases and J by 9 bases, with 21 bases left in between. The amount of total RNA extracted per sample was at least 5 micrograms.

The source of this sequence is a man in his thirties or forties in good health. The specimen sequenced was blood. The chain combines TRBV12-3 or TRBV12-4 with TRBJ2-1; D perhaps matches TRBD1 (6 bases). For the CDR3, the DNA is TGTGCCAGCAGCTCCTGGGACACGTCCGACACTGAGCAGTTCTTC. It codes for CASSSWDTSDTEQFF.